Listed below are T cell receptor beta chains from one sample, sequenced in a study of CD8+ T cells in alopecia areata. Method: immunoSEQ multiplex PCR; TCRdb's copy keeps in-frame clones and lacks some. The sample has approximately 280,000 clones, 58% seen once; the top ten hold under 2%. The sample in question was CD4+ T cells sorted from blood, obtained at week 24, from a patient treated with tofacitinib. The receptors shown here come from a human donor with alopecia areata. Each CDR3 is given with its conserved first and last residue. A D gene is named only where the DNA matches it firmly. Not all rows give a size; the values are once, few, many and, for expanded clones, a class.

d_gene: TRBD1
abundance: NA
j_gene: TRBJ2-2
v_gene: TRBV5-1
CDR3aa: CASSSRTGAGELFF
CDR3nt: TGCGCCAGCAGCTCTCGGACAGGGGCCGGGGAGCTGTTTTTT

d_gene: TRBD1
abundance: NA
j_gene: TRBJ2-1
v_gene: TRBV5-1
CDR3aa: CASSLGGQHNEQFF
CDR3nt: TGCGCCAGCAGCTTGGGGGGACAGCATAATGAGCAGTTCTTC

d_gene: TRBD2
abundance: NA
j_gene: TRBJ2-7
v_gene: TRBV5-6
CDR3aa: CASSLPGDGLAGYEQYF
CDR3nt: TGTGCCAGCAGCTTGCCCGGAGACGGACTAGCTGGCTACGAGCAGTACTTC

d_gene: TRBD2
abundance: NA
j_gene: TRBJ2-7
v_gene: TRBV7-9
CDR3aa: CASSLTSLSYEQYF
CDR3nt: TGTGCCAGCAGCTTGACTAGCCTTTCCTACGAGCAGTACTTC

d_gene: NA
abundance: NA
j_gene: TRBJ1-5
v_gene: TRBV27
CDR3aa: CASSWTLNQPQHF
CDR3nt: TGTGCCAGCAGTTGGACGCTAAATCAGCCCCAGCATTTT

d_gene: NA
abundance: NA
j_gene: TRBJ2-3
v_gene: TRBV29-1
CDR3aa: CSVGGPRDNTDTQYF
CDR3nt: TGCAGCGTCGGGGGGCCTAGGGACAACACAGATACGCAGTATTTT

d_gene: NA
abundance: NA
j_gene: TRBJ1-6
v_gene: TRBV29-1
CDR3aa: CSVGVSGSPLHF
CDR3nt: TGCAGCGTTGGGGTGAGCGGTTCACCCCTCCACTTT

d_gene: NA
abundance: NA
j_gene: TRBJ2-4
v_gene: TRBV25-1
CDR3aa: CASSDPGLAKNIQYF
CDR3nt: TGTGCCAGCAGCGATCCGGGACTAGCCAAAAACATTCAGTACTTC

d_gene: NA
abundance: NA
j_gene: TRBJ2-7
v_gene: TRBV30
CDR3aa: CACRGLLYEQYF
CDR3nt: TGTGCCTGCCGGGGACTGCTCTACGAGCAGTACTTC

d_gene: NA
abundance: NA
j_gene: TRBJ2-5
v_gene: TRBV5-4
CDR3aa: CATKNRQPETQYF
CDR3nt: TGTGCCACCAAAAATAGACAGCCGGAGACCCAGTACTTC

d_gene: NA
abundance: NA
j_gene: TRBJ2-3
v_gene: TRBV27
CDR3aa: CASSPGPDEGDTQYF
CDR3nt: TGTGCCAGCAGTCCCGGGCCGGACGAGGGAGATACGCAGTATTTT

d_gene: NA
abundance: NA
j_gene: TRBJ1-2
v_gene: TRBV4-2
CDR3aa: CASSQDSWNGYGYTF
CDR3nt: TGTGCCAGCAGCCAAGATAGTTGGAACGGATATGGCTACACCTTC

d_gene: NA
abundance: few
j_gene: TRBJ2-5
v_gene: TRBV10-3
CDR3aa: CAITQEGDRAGTQYF
CDR3nt: TGTGCCATCACCCAAGAGGGGGACCGGGCCGGGACCCAGTACTTC

d_gene: TRBD1
abundance: NA
j_gene: TRBJ2-3
v_gene: TRBV29-1
CDR3aa: CSVEEGQGADTQYF
CDR3nt: TGCAGCGTTGAAGAGGGCCAGGGGGCAGATACGCAGTATTTT

d_gene: TRBD1
abundance: NA
j_gene: TRBJ2-7
v_gene: TRBV6-5
CDR3aa: CASSTDRVTWEQYF
CDR3nt: TGTGCCAGCAGTACCGACAGGGTTACATGGGAGCAGTACTTC

d_gene: NA
abundance: once
j_gene: TRBJ1-2
v_gene: TRBV30
CDR3aa: CAWSLAYGYTF
CDR3nt: TGTGCCTGGAGTTTGGCGTATGGCTACACCTTC

d_gene: TRBD2
abundance: few
j_gene: TRBJ2-3
v_gene: TRBV19
CDR3aa: CASGTSGGGSADTQYF
CDR3nt: TGTGCCAGCGGGACTAGCGGGGGTGGGTCCGCAGATACGCAGTATTTT

d_gene: TRBD1
abundance: NA
j_gene: TRBJ2-5
v_gene: TRBV2
CDR3aa: CASSELGTEQETQYF
CDR3nt: TGTGCCAGCAGTGAATTGGGGACAGAACAAGAGACCCAGTACTTC

d_gene: TRBD1
abundance: once
j_gene: TRBJ1-5
v_gene: TRBV30
CDR3aa: CAWTGTGRNQPQHF
CDR3nt: TGTGCCTGGACCGGGACAGGGAGAAATCAGCCCCAGCATTTT

d_gene: NA
abundance: NA
j_gene: TRBJ2-3
v_gene: TRBV7-6
CDR3aa: CASSLVPSGTDTQYF
CDR3nt: TGTGCCAGCAGCTTAGTGCCTTCGGGCACAGATACGCAGTATTTT

d_gene: NA
abundance: NA
j_gene: TRBJ1-1
v_gene: TRBV5-1
CDR3aa: CASRFITGNTEAFF
CDR3nt: TGCGCCAGCAGATTTATCACAGGGAACACTGAAGCTTTCTTT

d_gene: NA
abundance: NA
j_gene: TRBJ2-6
v_gene: TRBV9
CDR3aa: CASSFSGTLSGANVLTF
CDR3nt: TGTGCCAGCAGCTTCTCCGGGACGCTCTCTGGGGCCAACGTCCTGACTTTC

d_gene: NA
abundance: NA
j_gene: TRBJ1-5
v_gene: TRBV19
CDR3aa: CASTPTGTYNQPQHF
CDR3nt: TGTGCCAGTACTCCGACGGGGACGTATAATCAGCCCCAGCATTTT

d_gene: NA
abundance: NA
j_gene: TRBJ1-2
v_gene: TRBV30
CDR3aa: CAWSKGIEFGYTF
CDR3nt: TGTGCCTGGAGTAAGGGGATCGAATTCGGCTACACCTTC

d_gene: NA
abundance: NA
j_gene: TRBJ2-5
v_gene: TRBV5-1
CDR3aa: CASSLIQVQETQYF
CDR3nt: TGCGCCAGCAGCTTAATCCAGGTCCAAGAGACCCAGTACTTC

d_gene: NA
abundance: NA
j_gene: TRBJ2-7
v_gene: TRBV2
CDR3aa: CASSSKGFGLYEQYF
CDR3nt: TGTGCCAGCAGCTCAAAGGGATTTGGCCTCTACGAGCAGTACTTC

d_gene: NA
abundance: once
j_gene: TRBJ1-2
v_gene: TRBV5-4
CDR3aa: CASGSGYGYTF
CDR3nt: TGTGCCAGCGGGTCGGGGTATGGCTACACCTTC

d_gene: TRBD1
abundance: NA
j_gene: TRBJ1-2
v_gene: TRBV10-3
CDR3aa: CAISESGTGNYGYTF
CDR3nt: TGTGCCATCAGTGAGTCCGGGACAGGGAACTATGGCTACACCTTC

d_gene: TRBD1
abundance: NA
j_gene: TRBJ1-2
v_gene: TRBV7-2
CDR3aa: CASSADRGDGYTF
CDR3nt: TGTGCCAGCAGCGCGGACAGGGGCGATGGCTACACCTTC

d_gene: NA
abundance: once
j_gene: TRBJ2-5
v_gene: TRBV6-5
CDR3aa: CASSSPQASQETQYF
CDR3nt: TGTGCCAGCAGTTCCCCGCAGGCAAGCCAAGAGACCCAGTACTTC

d_gene: NA
abundance: NA
j_gene: TRBJ2-7
v_gene: TRBV30
CDR3aa: CAWSAGSWEYEQYF
CDR3nt: TGTGCCTGGAGTGCCGGGTCTTGGGAGTACGAGCAGTACTTC

d_gene: NA
abundance: once
j_gene: TRBJ2-5
v_gene: TRBV29-1
CDR3aa: CSVAKGTGREETQYF
CDR3nt: TGCAGCGTTGCAAAGGGAACAGGGAGGGAAGAGACCCAGTACTTC

d_gene: NA
abundance: NA
j_gene: TRBJ1-1
v_gene: TRBV14
CDR3aa: CASSHGRSGKKAFF
CDR3nt: TGTGCCAGCAGCCATGGTAGATCGGGCAAAAAAGCTTTCTTT

d_gene: TRBD2
abundance: NA
j_gene: TRBJ2-3
v_gene: TRBV18
CDR3aa: CASSPRLAGSSTDTQYF
CDR3nt: TGTGCCAGCTCACCACGACTAGCGGGGTCGAGCACAGATACGCAGTATTTT

d_gene: TRBD1
abundance: NA
j_gene: TRBJ1-6
v_gene: TRBV6-4
CDR3aa: CASRTGASNSPLHF
CDR3nt: TGTGCCAGTAGGACAGGGGCGTCTAATTCACCCCTCCACTTT

d_gene: NA
abundance: NA
j_gene: TRBJ1-1
v_gene: TRBV6-5
CDR3aa: CASTKGSPNTEAFF
CDR3nt: TGTGCCAGCACCAAGGGCTCTCCGAACACTGAAGCTTTCTTT

d_gene: NA
abundance: few
j_gene: TRBJ2-7
v_gene: TRBV29-1
CDR3aa: CSIGRDYEQYF
CDR3nt: TGCAGCATAGGCAGGGACTACGAGCAGTACTTC

d_gene: NA
abundance: NA
j_gene: TRBJ1-1
v_gene: TRBV29-1
CDR3aa: CSVQGHRGAFF
CDR3nt: TGCAGCGTTCAGGGACATCGTGGCGCTTTCTTT

d_gene: TRBD2
abundance: few
j_gene: TRBJ2-3
v_gene: TRBV30
CDR3aa: CAWTLAGADTQYF
CDR3nt: TGTGCCTGGACGCTAGCGGGGGCAGATACGCAGTATTTT

d_gene: NA
abundance: NA
j_gene: TRBJ2-3
v_gene: TRBV4-3
CDR3aa: CASSRPGGGTDTQYF
CDR3nt: TGCGCCAGCAGCCGCCCCGGAGGGGGCACAGATACGCAGTATTTT

d_gene: NA
abundance: NA
j_gene: TRBJ2-6
v_gene: TRBV11-2
CDR3aa: CASSLRLGRGSSGANVLTF
CDR3nt: TGTGCCAGCAGCCTAAGGCTGGGCCGAGGGTCGTCTGGGGCCAACGTCCTGACTTTC